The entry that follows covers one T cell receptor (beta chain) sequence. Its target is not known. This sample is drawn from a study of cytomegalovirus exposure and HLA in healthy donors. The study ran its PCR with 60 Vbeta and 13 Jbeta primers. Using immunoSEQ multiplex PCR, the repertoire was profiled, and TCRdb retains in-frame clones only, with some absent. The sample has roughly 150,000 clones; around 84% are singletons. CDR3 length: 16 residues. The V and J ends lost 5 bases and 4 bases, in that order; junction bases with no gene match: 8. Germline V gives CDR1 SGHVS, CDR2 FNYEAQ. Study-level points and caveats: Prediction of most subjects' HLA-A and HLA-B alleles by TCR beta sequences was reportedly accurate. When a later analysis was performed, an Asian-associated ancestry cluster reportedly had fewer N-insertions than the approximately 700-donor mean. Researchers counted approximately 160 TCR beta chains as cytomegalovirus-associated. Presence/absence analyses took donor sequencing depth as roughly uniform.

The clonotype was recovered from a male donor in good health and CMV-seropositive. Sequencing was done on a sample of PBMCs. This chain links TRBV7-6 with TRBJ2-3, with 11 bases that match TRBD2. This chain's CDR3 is CASSPRGLAGADTQYF. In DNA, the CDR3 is TGTGCCAGCAGCCCGCGCGGACTAGCGGGTGCAGATACGCAGTATTTT.